Shown below are 13 T cell receptor beta chains from a single sample sequenced in a study of tumor-infiltrating lymphocytes in primary liver carcinoma. From 20-30 mg of unsorted bulk tissue, DNA and RNA were co-extracted together. The authors made TCR beta cDNA from approximately 500 ng total RNA with a constant-region primer. Libraries for TCR beta were built through three nested multiplex PCR rounds, which together made up a slightly modified ARM-PCR procedure. Forward primers for TRBV1-TRBV30 and a C-beta reverse primer served the first two PCR rounds, at around 9 cycles each. TCRdb reprocessed the multiplex PCR reads with MiXCR, giving one entry per CDR3 protein. Counted here are 90,000 to 150,000 distinct CDR3 sequences, under 70% occurring once; the ten biggest clones make up more than 7%. The sequencing sample was made of tumor-adjacent normal liver tissue. These TCRs come from an older woman with primary liver carcinoma and hepatitis B virus infection.

The chain links TRBV6-1 to TRBJ1-3; perhaps TRBD1 as D (6 bases). The CDR3 is 14 residues long. Germline CDR1 reads MNHNS; CDR2 reads SASEGT. The CDR3 DNA reads as TGTGTCATCAGTGAAGGGGGCTCTGGAAACACCATATATTTT. It specifies CVISEGGSGNTIYF.

CDR3 protein: CASNEVLSLAKNIQYF. CDR3 nucleotide sequence: TGTGCCAGCAACGAGGTCTTAAGCTTAGCCAAAAACATTCAGTACTTC. The chain employs TRBV6-1 and TRBJ2-4; D uncertain. CDR1 MNHNS and CDR2 SASEGT come from the germline V gene. The CDR3 is made up of 16 amino acids. V lost 7 bases and J 0 bases, leaving 16 bases between the germline ends.

This sequence joins TRBV12-3 or TRBV12-4 and TRBJ2-5; 10 positions agree with TRBD1. The trim removed 6 bases at V and 5 bases at J, leaving 9 bases unmatched. The CDR3 is 15 amino acids. Here the CDR3 reads CASSYGQGGRETQYF. CDR3 bases: TGTGCCAGCAGCTATGGACAGGGGGGACGTGAGACCCAGTACTTC.

Note on this clonotype: A much larger clonotype is one base distant, so this may be a read error. Lacking the conserved final phenylalanine or tryptophan, this CDR3 likely reflects a read error. The DNA is left out, because the CDR3 cannot be placed on it with certainty; the CDR3 is given as TCRdb lists it. The chain couples TRBV7-9 to TRBJ2-1; TRBD1 is the table's D call, not checked against the DNA. The CDR3 numbers 13 amino acids, ends counted. The germline gives CDR1 SEHNR, CDR2 FQNEAQ (reference sequence). CDR3 in amino acids: CASSLTGGGIPFS.

As to this clonotype: A read error may account for a junction end that differs from germline. The CDR3 loop reads CASTGGGPNQPQQF. The DNA of the CDR3 is TGTGCCAGCACTGGGGGGGGGCCCAATCAGCCCCAGCAGTTT. This chain links TRBV28 with TRBJ1-5; the D gene is possibly TRBD1 (6 bases). Germline assignment: CDR1 MDHEN and CDR2 SYDVKM. The CDR3 is 14 amino acids.

Of note for this clonotype: The junction shows a germline mismatch at one end, possibly a read error. V usage is TRBV5-5 and J usage is TRBJ2-1, with D uncertain. The CDR3 contains 12 residues. Germline assignment: CDR1 SGHKS and CDR2 YYEKEE (reference sequence). DNA for the CDR3: TGTGCCAGCAACCAACAGATTAATGAGCAGTCCTTC. Its protein product is CASNQQINEQSF.

V is TRBV7-9 and J is TRBJ2-7; 12 bases are shared with TRBD1. Germline V lookup: CDR1 SEHNR, CDR2 FQNEAQ (reference sequence). The J segment lost 3 bases and the V segment lost 7 bases, leaving 7 bases of the junction unmatched. The CDR3 contains 15 residues. CDR3: CASISGTGGRYEQYF. CDR3 nucleotide sequence: TGTGCCAGCATCTCAGGGACAGGGGGCCGCTACGAGCAGTACTTC.

Note on this clonotype: Relative to the germline gene, one junction end is altered; a read error may explain this. The chain uses TRBV11-2 and TRBJ1-1; D unclear. Germline CDR1 and CDR2: SGHAT and FQNNGV. The CDR3 is made up of 13 amino acids. The CDR3 here is CASSPNLNTGAFF. CDR3 sequence (DNA): TGTGCCAGCAGCCCTAATTTGAACACTGGAGCTTTCTTT.

As for this clonotype: A much more abundant neighbour one base away suggests this may be a read error. The chain combines TRBV7-9 with TRBJ2-1, with 7 bases that match TRBD2. After removal of 4 bases from V and 6 bases from J, the junction contained 12 bases not matched to a gene. CDR1 is SEHNR, CDR2 FQNEAQ, per germline (reference sequence). The CDR3 contains 16 residues. CDR3 nucleotides: TGTGCCAGCAGCTCCCAAAGGACTAGTCAGGGCAATGAGCAGTTCTTC. Its protein is CASSSQRTSQGNEQFF.

As for this clonotype: A much larger clone differs from this one at a single base, so this may be a read error. The chain joins TRBV28 to TRBJ2-5; perhaps TRBD2 as D (6 bases). Germline CDR1 reads MDHEN; CDR2 reads SYDVKM. V was cut by 4 bases and J by 4 bases, with 13 bases left in between. The CDR3 has 14 residues. The DNA for the CDR3 is TGTGCCAGCAGTTCTGGGGGGAACCGAGAGACCCAGTACTTC. The encoded protein is CASSSGGNRETQYF.

This clonotype appeared many times. This sequence joins TRBV7-8 and TRBJ1-1; 7 bases map to TRBD1. V lost 1 base, J lost 1 base, and 3 bases stayed unmatched. Germline CDR1 reads SGHVS; CDR2 reads FQNEAQ. The length of the CDR3 is 15 residues. CDR3 loop: CASSLVTGANTEAFF. In DNA, the CDR3 is TGTGCCAGCAGCTTAGTAACAGGGGCGAACACTGAAGCTTTCTTT.

A single count supports this clonotype. A read error may produce the germline difference seen at one junction end. The CDR3 nucleotides read TGTGACAGCATCATAGGGGTAGACTACAATGAGCAGTTCTTC. As protein: CDSIIGVDYNEQFF. The chain has TRBV6-1 and TRBJ2-1, with D possibly TRBD1 on 5 matching bases. Germline assignment: CDR1 MNHNS and CDR2 SASEGT. The CDR3 contains 14 residues.

The sample holds many counts of this clonotype. V and J are TRBV29-1 and TRBJ2-7; 10 bases line up with TRBD1. Germline CDR1 is SQVTM and CDR2 is ANQGSEA. This CDR3 comprises 13 residues. V gave up 1 base and J gave up 5 bases; unmatched junction bases: 2. The chain's CDR3 is CSVEGDRGHEQYF. Here the CDR3 DNA reads TGCAGCGTTGAAGGGGACAGGGGACACGAGCAGTACTTC.